One sample yielded the 28 T cell receptor beta chains listed below, sequenced in a study of molecular identifiers for immune sequencing clone quantification. TCRdb recomputed calls from the PCR reads with MiXCR, one row per CDR3 protein. The table shows approximately 54,000 distinct CDR3 sequences, with about 25% occurring only once. Sample: naive CD8+ T cells from blood, with Jurkat cell RNA spiked in. The subset denotes: FACS-sorted CD8+CD4-CCR7+CD45RA+ naive T cells. Every receptor here comes from a human donor in good health. Some libraries in this study had Jurkat cell RNA spiked in.

This clonotype was recorded at least ten times. The chain links TRBV2 to TRBJ2-7, with D unresolved. V was clipped by 7 bases and J by 3 bases, with 7 bases between them. Germline CDR1 SNHLY, CDR2 FYNNEI. The CDR3 has 11 amino acids. CDR3 sequence: CASKAVYEQYF. Written as DNA, the CDR3 is TGTGCCAGCAAGGCTGTCTACGAGCAGTACTTC.

J is TRBJ2-5 and V is TRBV25-1; 7 bases fit TRBD1. Losses at the gene ends were 4 bases for V and 10 bases for J; bases not matched to a gene: 12. This CDR3 is 14 amino acids long. Looked up from germline, CDR1 is MGHDK and CDR2 is SYGVNS. This chain's CDR3 is CASSARDRSLDQYF. CDR3 bases: TGTGCCAGCAGTGCTCGGGACAGATCCCTCGACCAGTACTTC.

This clonotype has a count of ten or more. CDR3 in amino acids: CASSFPRAGEDTQYF. The DNA for the CDR3 is TGTGCCAGCAGTTTCCCCCGGGCTGGGGAGGATACGCAGTATTTT. The chain combines TRBV12-3 or TRBV12-4 with TRBJ2-3; tentatively, D is TRBD2 (5 bases). V shed 3 bases and J shed 6 bases, with 16 bases lying between them. The CDR3 runs to 15 residues.

There are many counts of this clonotype. V is TRBV13 and J is TRBJ2-1; 10 bases map to TRBD2. Germline assignment: CDR1 PRHDT and CDR2 FYEKMQ (reference sequence). V lost 6 bases to trimming and J lost 8 bases; unmatched junction nucleotides: 10. This CDR3 contains 15 residues. CDR3 sequence reads: CASSQVSSGSYEQFF. The DNA for the CDR3 is TGTGCCAGCAGTCAGGTGTCTAGCGGGAGTTATGAGCAGTTCTTC.

As for this clonotype: One junction end disagrees with the germline gene, perhaps due to a read error. The gene calls are TRBV4-1 and TRBJ2-2; tentatively, D is TRBD2 (6 bases). Germline loops: CDR1 MGHRA, CDR2 YSYEKL. The CDR3 consists of 18 residues. The CDR3 coding sequence is TGCGCCAGCAGCCAAGTTGGAGGGATTAGCCCGAACACCGGGGAGCCGTTTTTT. Translating it yields CASSQVGGISPNTGEPFF.

Many counts were recorded for this clonotype. The chain combines TRBV4-3 with TRBJ1-2; no reliable D call. Germline CDR1 LGHNA, CDR2 YSLEER. Trimming pared 0 bases from V and 1 base from J, leaving 6 bases between. This CDR3 contains 14 residues. CDR3 region: CASSQDPLNYGYTF. The CDR3 coding sequence is TGCGCCAGCAGCCAAGATCCACTTAACTATGGCTACACCTTC.

This clonotype was observed many times. The chain carries TRBV30 and TRBJ2-5, with no clear D. Between the trimmed V and J ends, which lost 3 bases and 4 bases, there was a span of 12 bases. CDR3 length: 13 residues. Germline V gene lookup returns CDR1 GTSNPN and CDR2 SVGIG (reference sequence). This CDR3 is CAWSQNWRETQYF. The CDR3 region has the DNA TGTGCCTGGAGCCAAAACTGGCGAGAGACCCAGTACTTC.

This clonotype has ten or more counts. The J gene is TRBJ2-4, the V gene TRBV12-3 or TRBV12-4, with a tentative D call TRBD2 (7 bases). With 2 bases removed from V and 3 bases from J, the gap between germline ends came to 14 bases. This CDR3 has 16 residues. The CDR3 spells CASSLWGGAVKNIQYF. The DNA of the CDR3 is TGTGCCAGCAGTTTATGGGGGGGGGCCGTCAAAAACATTCAGTACTTC.

This clonotype has just one count. The V gene is TRBV7-8, the J gene TRBJ2-3; tentative D call: TRBD2 (7 bases). Germline CDR1 reads SGHVS; CDR2 reads FQNEAQ. The V gene lost 5 bases and the J gene lost 3 bases, with 24 bases spanning the gap. The CDR3 contains 18 residues. The CDR3 reads CASSLVRIRGARTDTQYF. Written as DNA, the CDR3 is TGTGCCAGCAGCCTAGTACGTATTCGGGGGGCGCGGACAGATACGCAGTATTTT.

This clonotype was counted a few times. This may be a read error, as it is one base from a much larger clone. The chain uses TRBV29-1 and TRBJ2-2; 7 nucleotides match TRBD2. CDR1 is SQVTM, CDR2 ANQGSEA, per germline. The CDR3 covers 14 residues. The CDR3 sequence is CSVSLAVNAGELFF. The CDR3 nucleotides are TGCAGCGTTTCTCTAGCGGTGAACGCCGGGGAGCTGTTTTTT.

This clonotype was recorded at least ten times. V gene TRBV12-3 or TRBV12-4 combines with J gene TRBJ1-5; TRBD1 aligns across 9 bases. The CDR3 is 15 residues long. J was trimmed by 4 bases and V by 5 bases; bases with no gene match: 6. The CDR3 DNA is TGTGCCAGCAGTCCGGGACAGGGTTGGAATCAGCCCCAGCATTTT. This gives the protein CASSPGQGWNQPQHF.

This clonotype was counted at least ten times. The chain is built from TRBV14 and TRBJ1-5; D is unclear. Trimming shortened V by 4 bases and J by 3 bases, and 16 bases separated the two germline ends. CDR3 length: 16 amino acids. Germline CDR1 is SGHDN and CDR2 is FVKESK. The CDR3 bases are TGTGCCAGCAGCCCAAGGGCCGTCGAGCACAATCAGCCCCAGCATTTT. It yields the protein CASSPRAVEHNQPQHF.

This clonotype was seen repeatedly, ten times or more. The CDR3 region is CASSRSGEQFF. In nucleotides, the CDR3 is TGTGCCAGCAGCCGATCAGGGGAGCAGTTCTTC. The chain is built from TRBV6-2 or TRBV6-3 and TRBJ2-1, with D perhaps TRBD1 (5 bases). Trimming stripped 6 bases from V and 10 bases from J, with 10 bases between. The CDR3 length is 11 residues. CDR1 MNHEY and CDR2 SVGEGT come from the germline V gene.

Ten or more counts support this clonotype. The rearrangement joins TRBV12-3 or TRBV12-4 to TRBJ2-3; D may be TRBD1 (6 bases). Trimming shortened V by 6 bases and J by 0 bases, and 13 bases separated the two germline ends. There are 15 residues in the CDR3. CDR3 amino acids: CASRATGLSTDTQYF. The CDR3, as DNA: TGTGCCAGCAGAGCGACAGGACTGAGCACAGATACGCAGTATTTT.

This clonotype has a count of ten or more. J is TRBJ1-5 and V is TRBV7-9; D uncertain. The CDR3 has 17 amino acids. Germline V gene data show CDR1 as SEHNR and CDR2 as FQNEAQ (reference sequence). Trimming cost V 0 bases and J 0 bases, with 12 bases left between them. The CDR3 sequence: CASSLAVADHSNQPQHF. CDR3 DNA sequence: TGTGCCAGCAGCTTAGCGGTGGCAGACCATAGCAATCAGCCCCAGCATTTT.

This clonotype has at least ten counts. V usage is TRBV6-5 and J usage is TRBJ2-3; D is perhaps TRBD2 (5 bases). This CDR3 is 16 amino acids long. The ends were cut back, 0 bases at V and 0 bases at J, with 10 bases in the middle. Germline loops: CDR1 MNHEY, CDR2 SVGAGI. The CDR3 loop is CASSYSRALSTDTQYF. The CDR3, as DNA: TGTGCCAGCAGTTACTCGAGGGCCCTGAGCACAGATACGCAGTATTTT.

Comment on this clonotype: A much larger clone is a single base away; this may be a read error. This chain joins TRBV7-9 and TRBJ1-4, with D unclear. This CDR3 has 15 amino acids. The germline V gene has CDR1 SEHNR and CDR2 FQNEAQ (reference sequence). The V end was cut by 6 bases, the J end by 0 bases, with 11 bases between. The CDR3 reads CASSPPPATNEKLFF. Here the CDR3 DNA reads TGTGCCAGCAGTCCCCCACCTGCAACTAATGAAAAACTGTTTTTT.

This clonotype was seen at least ten times. The J gene is TRBJ2-7, the V gene TRBV7-2; no clear D gene. V lost 4 bases, J lost 0 bases, and 13 bases lay in between. The CDR3 loop spans 15 amino acids. Germline-derived CDR1 and CDR2 are SGHTA and FQGNSA. CDR3 sequence reads: CASSSYAASSYEQYF. In nucleotides, the CDR3 is TGTGCCAGCAGCTCTTACGCGGCAAGCTCCTACGAGCAGTACTTC.

For this clonotype: A much larger clone differs by one base, so this may be a read error. The chain combines TRBV5-1 with TRBJ1-5, with a tentative D call TRBD1 (6 bases). Trimming cost V 0 bases and J 9 bases, with 16 bases left between them. The CDR3 has 15 amino acids. Germline loops: CDR1 SGHRS, CDR2 YFSETQ. The DNA of the CDR3 is TGCGCCAGCAGCTTGGGTTTCGGGGGCTATCGGCCCCAGCATTTT. This translates into CASSLGFGGYRPQHF.

A note on this clonotype: A much bigger clone sits one base away, suggesting this may be a read error. The conserved phenylalanine or tryptophan normally closing the CDR3 is absent here, so this likely arose from a read error. This chain links TRBV6-1 with TRBJ2-7, with D perhaps TRBD1 (6 bases). From germline, CDR1 is MNHNS and CDR2 SASEGT. Trimming left V 5 bases short and J 0 bases short, with 11 bases between. There are 14 residues in the CDR3. CDR3 sequence (DNA): TGTGCCAGCAGTTGGACAGATAACTCCTACGAGCAGTACATC. Its translation is CASSWTDNSYEQYI.

About this clonotype itself: This clone may be a read error of a much larger clone one base away. The chain employs TRBV20-1 and TRBJ1-2; 10 bases match TRBD1. The CDR3 has 18 amino acids. Per the germline V gene, CDR1 is DFQATT and CDR2 is SNEGSKA (reference sequence). V was pared by 3 bases and J by 0 bases, with 13 bases of the junction left unmatched. The CDR3 reads CSASPNIETGGSNYGYTF. DNA for the CDR3: TGCAGTGCTAGCCCGAATATCGAGACAGGGGGCTCTAACTATGGCTACACCTTC.

This clonotype was seen at least ten times. The chain joins TRBV6-5 to TRBJ2-3, with D hard to call. The CDR3 is made up of 15 amino acids. Looked up from germline, CDR1 is MNHEY and CDR2 is SVGAGI. The V gene lost 2 bases and the J gene lost 1 base, with 10 bases spanning the gap. CDR3 amino acids: CASSYLGGGTDTQYF. The CDR3 region has the DNA TGTGCCAGCAGTTACCTCGGCGGAGGCACAGATACGCAGTATTTT.

This clonotype was detected many times. The rearrangement joins TRBV29-1 to TRBJ1-4; D is possibly TRBD1 (5 bases). This CDR3 is 12 amino acids long. Per germline, CDR1 SQVTM and CDR2 ANQGSEA. V lost 4 bases and J 6 bases, leaving 9 bases between the germline ends. The CDR3 here is CSVGQGDEKLFF. The CDR3 bases are TGCAGCGTTGGTCAGGGAGATGAAAAACTGTTTTTT.

This clonotype was recorded at least ten times. This chain joins TRBV28 and TRBJ1-5, with D unclear. Germline V CDR1 and CDR2: MDHEN, SYDVKM. The CDR3 is 14 amino acids. Trimming left V 5 bases short and J 2 bases short, with 10 bases between. CDR3 nucleotide sequence: TGTGCCAGCAGTCCATGGTTGGGCAATCAGCCCCAGCATTTT. Its protein product is CASSPWLGNQPQHF.

This clonotype occurred many times. This chain uses TRBV7-6 with TRBJ2-3; 9 bases map to TRBD2. CDR1 is SGHVS, CDR2 FNYEAQ, per germline. The CDR3 totals 17 residues. V shed 5 bases, J shed 4 bases, and the junction held 13 bases outside the gene matches. The CDR3 sequence: CASSRAIAGVGADTQYF. For the CDR3, the DNA is TGTGCCAGCAGCCGAGCTATAGCGGGAGTAGGGGCAGATACGCAGTATTTT.

Note on this clonotype: Since a much larger clone is just one base distant, this may be a read error. The chain uses TRBV6-1 and TRBJ2-1, with D possibly TRBD1 on 5 matching bases. The CDR3 is made up of 13 amino acids. Germline loops: CDR1 MNHNS, CDR2 SASEGT. The CDR3 bases are TGTGCCAGCGCAAACAGAAGGGGCGATGATCAGTTCTTC. Translation gives CASANRRGDDQFF.

This clonotype was observed at least ten times. This rearrangement joins TRBV15 to TRBJ2-3, with 10 nucleotides matching TRBD2. The CDR3 has 15 amino acids. J lost 9 bases, V lost 0 bases, and 6 bases had no gene match. The germline V gene encodes CDR1 LNHNV and CDR2 YYDKDF (reference sequence). Here the CDR3 DNA reads TGTGCCACCAGCAGAGATCCCCTAGCGGGGGAGACGCAGTATTTT. Amino acid sequence: CATSRDPLAGETQYF.

A word on this clonotype: A much bigger clone sits one base away, suggesting this may be a read error. The CDR3 loop is CASSDKGFPEETQCF. CDR3 nucleotide sequence: TGTGCCAGCAGCGATAAAGGGTTTCCCGAAGAGACCCAGTGCTTC. The gene calls are TRBV5-3 and TRBJ2-5; D uncertain. TRBV5-3 is labeled an ORF, and its function is uncertain. The length of the CDR3 is 15 residues.